These T cell receptor beta chains were read from a single sample in a study of blood T cell repertoires in COVID-19. Sequencing was performed with immunoSEQ multiplex PCR; in TCRdb, only in-frame clones are kept and a portion is missing. Of roughly 170,000 clones listed, about four fifths are singletons. Sequencing was carried out using PBMCs or T cells enriched from blood (not recorded which). These receptors all come from a man in his sixties who had recovered from COVID-19. Each CDR3 is given with its conserved first and last residue. The order of the fields is J gene, D gene, clone size, V gene, CDR3 DNA, CDR3 protein. The D gene is left open where the match is weak. Clone size is not always given. Where it is, it says once, few, many or a class for expanded clones.

J: TRBJ1-6
D: -
size: few
V: TRBV7-2
DNA: TGTGCCAGCAGGCCCTGGGTGGGGCAGGATAGCTCCTATAATTCACCCCTCCACTTT
CDR3: CASRPWVGQDSSYNSPLHF

J: TRBJ1-5
D: -
size: -
V: TRBV7-2
DNA: TGTGCCAGCAGCTTACAAATCCGAGAAACAATCCGGGGTCAGCCCCAGCATTTT
CDR3: CASSLQIRETIRGQPQHF

J: TRBJ1-5
D: -
size: -
V: TRBV19
DNA: TGTGCCAGTAGTCTCAGGGAGGGTAGCAATCAGCCCCAGCATTTT
CDR3: CASSLREGSNQPQHF

J: TRBJ2-1
D: -
size: -
V: TRBV2
DNA: TGTGCCAGCAGCCTAGGCCCCTACAATGAGCAGTTCTTC
CDR3: CASSLGPYNEQFF

J: TRBJ2-3
D: -
size: -
V: TRBV7-9
DNA: TGTGCCAGCAGCTTTGAGCGGAGCACAGATACGCAGTATTTT
CDR3: CASSFERSTDTQYF

J: TRBJ2-2
D: TRBD1
size: -
V: TRBV7-7
DNA: TGTGCCAGCAGCTCCTGGACAGGGAGATCCGGGGAGCTGTTTTTT
CDR3: CASSSWTGRSGELFF

J: TRBJ2-5
D: -
size: -
V: TRBV5-1
DNA: TGCGCCAGCAGCACAGGGCAAGAGACCCAGTACTTC
CDR3: CASSTGQETQYF

J: TRBJ2-3
D: -
size: -
V: TRBV29-1
DNA: TGCAGCGTTGTTAGGGAAAGGCGGGTAACCCTCACAGATACGCAGTATTTT
CDR3: CSVVRERRVTLTDTQYF

J: TRBJ2-7
D: TRBD1
size: -
V: TRBV11-1
DNA: TGTGCCAGCAGCTTCGGGACAGCGATACCCTACGAGCAGTACTTC
CDR3: CASSFGTAIPYEQYF

J: TRBJ2-4
D: TRBD2
size: -
V: TRBV4-1
DNA: TGCGCCAGCAGCCAAGGACCCACTAGCGGGAGGGCCAAAAACATTCAGTACTTC
CDR3: CASSQGPTSGRAKNIQYF

J: TRBJ1-1
D: -
size: -
V: TRBV7-8
DNA: TGTGCCAGCAGCTTAGCTCCCGGGAGCGGGGCTTTCTTT
CDR3: CASSLAPGSGAFF

J: TRBJ1-2
D: TRBD1
size: -
V: TRBV7-3
DNA: TGTGCCAGCAGCTTCGGGACAGGGACCTTTAACTATGGCTACACCTTC
CDR3: CASSFGTGTFNYGYTF

J: TRBJ1-5
D: -
size: once
V: TRBV24-1
DNA: TGTGCCACCAGTGGGATAACCGGGACACCGTCCAATCAGCCCCAGCATTTT
CDR3: CATSGITGTPSNQPQHF

J: TRBJ1-5
D: -
size: -
V: TRBV19
DNA: TGTGCCGTACCAAGTTGGCGGCAAAATCAGCCCCAGCATTTT
CDR3: CAVPSWRQNQPQHF

J: TRBJ2-1
D: TRBD1
size: -
V: TRBV7-6
DNA: TGTGCCAGCAGCTTCACAGGGGCCAGCTACAATGAGCAGTTCTTC
CDR3: CASSFTGASYNEQFF

J: TRBJ1-6
D: -
size: -
V: TRBV7-9
DNA: TGTGCCAGCAGCTCCCCCCCGGGGGGACTCTCCTATAATTCACCCCTCCACTTT
CDR3: CASSSPPGGLSYNSPLHF

J: TRBJ1-1
D: -
size: -
V: TRBV10-3
DNA: TGTGCCATCATGGGAGGGACTGAAGCTTTCTTT
CDR3: CAIMGGTEAFF

J: TRBJ2-1
D: -
size: -
V: TRBV19
DNA: TGTGCCAGTAGTTATGGTGGACAGATTTACAATGAGCAGTTCTTC
CDR3: CASSYGGQIYNEQFF

J: TRBJ1-5
D: TRBD1
size: -
V: TRBV7-2
DNA: TGTGCCAGCAGCTTCCGGACAGGGTGGGACCAGCCCCAGCATTTT
CDR3: CASSFRTGWDQPQHF

J: TRBJ2-2
D: TRBD1
size: -
V: TRBV5-1
DNA: TGCGCCAGCAGCTTGTCAAGGGGGCGCGACACCGGGGAGCTGTTTTTT
CDR3: CASSLSRGRDTGELFF

J: TRBJ1-1
D: -
size: -
V: TRBV19
DNA: TGTGCCAGTAACGGCCTGGGGGGAAGTAGAACTGAAGCTTTCTTT
CDR3: CASNGLGGSRTEAFF

J: TRBJ2-3
D: TRBD2
size: -
V: TRBV7-9
DNA: TGTGCCAGCAGCCGGGGTGGGGGGGTACCTCCAACCCGCACAGATACGCAGTATTTT
CDR3: CASSRGGGVPPTRTDTQYF

J: TRBJ2-3
D: TRBD1
size: -
V: TRBV18
DNA: TGTGCCAGCTCACTTCTCCCCCGACAGGGGACAACTAGCACAGATACGCAGTATTTT
CDR3: CASSLLPRQGTTSTDTQYF

J: TRBJ2-5
D: TRBD2
size: -
V: TRBV24-1
DNA: TGTGCCACCAGTGATTCGCGACTAGCGGGAGTTAGGGAGACCCAGTACTTC
CDR3: CATSDSRLAGVRETQYF

J: TRBJ2-2
D: -
size: -
V: TRBV9
DNA: TGTGCCAGCAGCGTAGGGAAGGGGATGGGCGGGGAGCTGTTTTTT
CDR3: CASSVGKGMGGELFF

J: TRBJ1-4
D: -
size: few
V: TRBV10-3
DNA: TGTGCCATCAGTGGGAGTCAGGGGAATGAAAAACTGTTTTTT
CDR3: CAISGSQGNEKLFF

J: TRBJ2-5
D: TRBD1
size: -
V: TRBV28
DNA: TGTGCCAGCAGTGACAGGGGTCGGGAGACCCAGTACTTC
CDR3: CASSDRGRETQYF

J: TRBJ1-1
D: -
size: -
V: TRBV15
DNA: TGTGCCACCAGCCTACAGGGAAGGGCTGAAGCTTTCTTT
CDR3: CATSLQGRAEAFF

J: TRBJ2-2
D: -
size: few
V: TRBV7-3
DNA: TGTGCCAGCAGCTTAACGCGAGAGGGAAGGGCCGGGGAGCTGTTTTTT
CDR3: CASSLTREGRAGELFF

J: TRBJ2-3
D: -
size: few
V: TRBV3-1/TRBV3-2
DNA: TGTGCCAGCAGCCAAGAATTCTACTTCACAGATACGCAGTATTTT
CDR3: CASSQEFYFTDTQYF

J: TRBJ1-2
D: -
size: once
V: TRBV10-3
DNA: TGTGCCATCAGTGACCTCTATGGCTACACCTTC
CDR3: CAISDLYGYTF

J: TRBJ1-2
D: -
size: -
V: TRBV9
DNA: TGTGCCAGCAGCGTAGGGCGGGGAGAGTGGGGCTACACCTTC
CDR3: CASSVGRGEWGYTF

J: TRBJ1-2
D: TRBD1
size: -
V: TRBV6-1
DNA: TGTGCCAGCAGTGAAGCGTGGGACAGCCTCTATGGCTACACCTTC
CDR3: CASSEAWDSLYGYTF

J: TRBJ1-4
D: TRBD1
size: -
V: TRBV7-2
DNA: TGTGCCAGCAGCTTGAACAGGGGTGGAAGTGAAAAACTGTTTTTT
CDR3: CASSLNRGGSEKLFF

J: TRBJ1-2
D: -
size: -
V: TRBV11-2
DNA: TGTGCCAGCAGCTCACTACGAATCGACAGGAACTATGGCTACACCTTC
CDR3: CASSSLRIDRNYGYTF

J: TRBJ2-7
D: -
size: -
V: TRBV5-6
DNA: TGTGCCAGCAGCTTGGGACACCGATACGAGCAGTACTTC
CDR3: CASSLGHRYEQYF

J: TRBJ2-2
D: -
size: -
V: TRBV11-3
DNA: TGTGCCAGCAGCTCACCCAGGGGACCCGGGGAGCTGTTTTTT
CDR3: CASSSPRGPGELFF

J: TRBJ2-2
D: -
size: -
V: TRBV24-1
DNA: TGTGCCACCAGTGACCCCAGTAGGGCTTCACAGGGAGGGGTTTACACCGGGGAGCTGTTTTTT
CDR3: CATSDPSRASQGGVYTGELFF

J: TRBJ1-1
D: -
size: -
V: TRBV6-1
DNA: TGTGCCAGCAGTGAAAGCATCGTAGCTTTCTTT
CDR3: CASSESIVAFF